Listed below are T cell receptor beta chains from one sample, sequenced in a study of T-cell memory formation after mild COVID-19. In TCRdb, the 5' RACE reads were re-called with MiXCR into one record per CDR3 protein. Of roughly 340,000 distinct CDR3 sequences listed, more than 15% are singletons. The sample was PBMCs or a T cell subset sorted from them (not recorded which). The receptors were gathered from a man aged 18-30 years who had mild COVID-19 (a few samples of this study predate the infection). Cell type and time point are not known. Each CDR3 is given with its conserved first and last residue. Fields, in order: J gene, V gene, clone size, D gene, CDR3 protein, CDR3 DNA. The D gene is left open where the match is weak. The size entry is marked missing in some rows and otherwise reads once, few, many or a size class.

j_gene: TRBJ1-2
v_gene: TRBV5-1
abundance: few
d_gene: NA
CDR3aa: CASSLPGVVVDYTF
CDR3nt: TGCGCCAGCAGCCTCCCCGGGGTAGTGGTGGACTACACCTTC

j_gene: TRBJ2-3
v_gene: TRBV11-2
abundance: NA
d_gene: TRBD2
CDR3aa: CASSLAGGGGLSTDTQYF
CDR3nt: TGTGCCAGCAGCTTAGCGGGCGGGGGGGGACTTAGCACAGATACGCAGTATTTT

j_gene: TRBJ2-3
v_gene: TRBV7-9
abundance: few
d_gene: TRBD2
CDR3aa: CASSSRLAGDTQYF
CDR3nt: TGTGCCAGCAGCTCCAGACTAGCGGGAGATACGCAGTATTTT

j_gene: TRBJ2-3
v_gene: TRBV27
abundance: NA
d_gene: NA
CDR3aa: CASRQGGVSTDTQYF
CDR3nt: TGTGCCAGCAGACAGGGGGGGGTCAGCACAGATACGCAGTATTTT

j_gene: TRBJ2-4
v_gene: TRBV10-1
abundance: NA
d_gene: NA
CDR3aa: CASSDRGSKNIQYF
CDR3nt: TGCGCCAGCAGTGACAGGGGATCCAAAAACATTCAGTACTTC

j_gene: TRBJ1-5
v_gene: TRBV6-2/TRBV6-3
abundance: NA
d_gene: TRBD1
CDR3aa: CASSKRTGPDQPQHF
CDR3nt: TGTGCCAGCAGCAAGAGGACAGGGCCTGATCAGCCCCAGCATTTT

j_gene: TRBJ2-3
v_gene: TRBV20-1
abundance: few
d_gene: TRBD2
CDR3aa: CSAPISGGAARIEAQYF
CDR3nt: TGCAGTGCTCCGATCAGCGGGGGGGCGGCGAGGATCGAGGCGCAGTATTTT

j_gene: TRBJ1-4
v_gene: TRBV7-2
abundance: NA
d_gene: NA
CDR3aa: CASSLNSDRGKLFF
CDR3nt: TGTGCCAGCAGCCTTAACAGCGATCGCGGAAAACTGTTTTTT

j_gene: TRBJ2-5
v_gene: TRBV7-2
abundance: NA
d_gene: NA
CDR3aa: CASSPDLLVETQYF
CDR3nt: TGTGCCAGCAGCCCGGATTTGTTGGTAGAGACCCAGTACTTC

j_gene: TRBJ2-1
v_gene: TRBV6-5
abundance: many
d_gene: NA
CDR3aa: CASSYRDIYNEQFF
CDR3nt: TGTGCCAGCAGTTACCGGGACATCTACAATGAGCAGTTCTTC

j_gene: TRBJ2-6
v_gene: TRBV6-5
abundance: few
d_gene: NA
CDR3aa: CASSYGFSGANVLTF
CDR3nt: TGTGCCAGCAGTTACGGGTTCTCTGGGGCCAACGTCCTGACTTTC

j_gene: TRBJ1-6
v_gene: TRBV7-2
abundance: few
d_gene: NA
CDR3aa: CASSPSSSYNSPLHF
CDR3nt: TGTGCCAGCAGCCCCTCAAGCTCCTATAATTCACCCCTCCACTTT

j_gene: TRBJ1-2
v_gene: TRBV3-1
abundance: many
d_gene: TRBD1
CDR3aa: CASSQYRGTNYGYTF
CDR3nt: TGTGCCAGCAGCCAGTACAGGGGCACTAACTATGGCTACACCTTC

j_gene: TRBJ1-6
v_gene: TRBV9
abundance: NA
d_gene: NA
CDR3aa: CASSVAVGLDSPLHF
CDR3nt: TGTGCCAGCAGCGTAGCTGTAGGGTTGGATTCACCCCTCCACTTT

j_gene: TRBJ1-2
v_gene: TRBV19
abundance: few
d_gene: TRBD1
CDR3aa: CASKGAGYTF
CDR3nt: TGTGCCAGTAAGGGGGCAGGCTACACCTTC

j_gene: TRBJ1-4
v_gene: TRBV15
abundance: NA
d_gene: NA
CDR3aa: CATSRGGGGEKLFF
CDR3nt: TGTGCCACCAGCAGAGGAGGGGGAGGTGAAAAACTGTTTTTT

j_gene: TRBJ2-5
v_gene: TRBV5-1
abundance: many
d_gene: NA
CDR3aa: CASSFGRVFGTGNTQETQYF
CDR3nt: TGCGCCAGCAGCTTTGGACGCGTGTTTGGAACCGGCAATACCCAAGAGACCCAGTACTTC

j_gene: TRBJ2-1
v_gene: TRBV6-2/TRBV6-3
abundance: NA
d_gene: TRBD1
CDR3aa: CASSYVGLTGAYNEQFF
CDR3nt: TGTGCCAGCAGTTATGTAGGCTTAACAGGGGCCTACAATGAGCAGTTCTTC

j_gene: TRBJ2-3
v_gene: TRBV20-1
abundance: NA
d_gene: NA
CDR3aa: CSAGGNTDTQYF
CDR3nt: TGCAGTGCGGGGGGTAACACAGATACGCAGTATTTT

j_gene: TRBJ2-3
v_gene: TRBV5-1
abundance: NA
d_gene: TRBD1
CDR3aa: CASTRTGTTDTQYF
CDR3nt: TGCGCCAGCACCCGGACAGGGACCACAGATACGCAGTATTTT

j_gene: TRBJ1-1
v_gene: TRBV10-3
abundance: few
d_gene: NA
CDR3aa: CAITETGDTEAFF
CDR3nt: TGTGCCATCACTGAAACTGGGGACACTGAAGCTTTCTTT

j_gene: TRBJ2-1
v_gene: TRBV2
abundance: few
d_gene: TRBD1
CDR3aa: CAKRGGAEQFF
CDR3nt: TGTGCCAAGAGAGGGGGCGCTGAGCAGTTCTTC

j_gene: TRBJ2-3
v_gene: TRBV10-3
abundance: NA
d_gene: TRBD2
CDR3aa: CAISEPGLAPDTQYF
CDR3nt: TGTGCCATCAGTGAGCCGGGACTAGCACCAGATACGCAGTATTTT

j_gene: TRBJ2-6
v_gene: TRBV7-9
abundance: NA
d_gene: TRBD2
CDR3aa: CASNPPPLAGYAGANVLTF
CDR3nt: TGTGCCAGCAACCCCCCCCCCCTAGCGGGGTATGCTGGGGCCAACGTCCTGACTTTC

j_gene: TRBJ2-2
v_gene: TRBV5-1
abundance: few
d_gene: NA
CDR3aa: CASSYTDPTGELFF
CDR3nt: TGCGCCAGCAGCTATACCGACCCCACCGGGGAGCTGTTTTTT

j_gene: TRBJ2-1
v_gene: TRBV6-2/TRBV6-3
abundance: NA
d_gene: TRBD2
CDR3aa: CASSYSPFLAGARMTDNEQFF
CDR3nt: TGTGCCAGCAGTTACTCTCCCTTCCTAGCGGGGGCTCGAATGACTGACAATGAGCAGTTCTTC

j_gene: TRBJ2-1
v_gene: TRBV3-1
abundance: NA
d_gene: NA
CDR3aa: CASSKVTQGGVGQFF
CDR3nt: TGTGCCAGCAGCAAAGTAACCCAGGGGGGGGTCGGGCAGTTCTTC

j_gene: TRBJ2-1
v_gene: TRBV11-2
abundance: few
d_gene: NA
CDR3aa: CASSLDIRGNEQFF
CDR3nt: TGTGCCAGCAGCTTAGATATTCGGGGCAATGAGCAGTTCTTC

j_gene: TRBJ1-2
v_gene: TRBV6-5
abundance: NA
d_gene: NA
CDR3aa: CASSWGRTAPGYTF
CDR3nt: TGTGCCAGCAGTTGGGGACGGACTGCGCCGGGCTACACCTTC

j_gene: TRBJ2-1
v_gene: TRBV11-2
abundance: NA
d_gene: TRBD1
CDR3aa: CASSLGQGGHNEQFF
CDR3nt: TGTGCCAGCAGCCTTGGACAGGGGGGTCACAATGAGCAGTTCTTC

j_gene: TRBJ2-5
v_gene: TRBV11-2
abundance: few
d_gene: NA
CDR3aa: CASQPNGGRETQYF
CDR3nt: TGTGCCAGCCAGCCTAACGGGGGGCGGGAGACCCAGTACTTC

j_gene: TRBJ2-6
v_gene: TRBV19
abundance: many
d_gene: NA
CDR3aa: CASSIRGTSGANVLTF
CDR3nt: TGTGCCAGTAGTATTCGGGGAACCTCTGGGGCCAACGTCCTGACTTTC

j_gene: TRBJ2-5
v_gene: TRBV6-6
abundance: few
d_gene: NA
CDR3aa: CASSYAAETQYF
CDR3nt: TGTGCCAGCAGTTATGCCGCGGAGACCCAGTACTTC

j_gene: TRBJ2-7
v_gene: TRBV18
abundance: NA
d_gene: TRBD2
CDR3aa: CASSPNLLAGAYEQYF
CDR3nt: TGTGCCAGCTCACCAAACCTCCTAGCGGGGGCCTACGAGCAGTACTTC

j_gene: TRBJ2-5
v_gene: TRBV12-3/TRBV12-4
abundance: few
d_gene: NA
CDR3aa: CASSSGGTGLETQYF
CDR3nt: TGTGCCAGCAGTTCGGGGGGGACAGGGTTAGAGACCCAGTACTTC

j_gene: TRBJ2-5
v_gene: TRBV23-1
abundance: NA
d_gene: NA
CDR3aa: CASSQSAASSVHQETQYF
CDR3nt: TGCGCCAGCAGTCAATCCGCCGCGAGTTCGGTGCACCAAGAGACCCAGTACTTC

j_gene: TRBJ1-5
v_gene: TRBV12-3/TRBV12-4
abundance: many
d_gene: NA
CDR3aa: CASSLAGDQPQHF
CDR3nt: TGTGCCAGCAGCTTAGCGGGGGATCAGCCCCAGCATTTT

j_gene: TRBJ1-2
v_gene: TRBV11-2
abundance: NA
d_gene: NA
CDR3aa: CASSPGVLANYGYTF
CDR3nt: TGTGCCAGCAGCCCCGGAGTTTTAGCTAACTATGGCTACACCTTC

j_gene: TRBJ2-7
v_gene: TRBV15
abundance: NA
d_gene: NA
CDR3aa: CATSRDPGLLYEQYF
CDR3nt: TGTGCCACCAGCAGAGATCCCGGACTGCTCTACGAGCAGTACTTC